This T cell receptor beta chain stems from a study of cytomegalovirus exposure and HLA in healthy donors. The study, taken as a whole, reports: Some TCR beta chains (around 180 of them) were listed as cytomegalovirus-associated. Near-uniform donor sequencing depth was presumed by presence/absence analyses.

Vbeta (60) and Jbeta (13) primers were used in the PCR. Only in-frame clones appear in the TCRdb table, and some are missing; sequencing was by immunoSEQ multiplex PCR. The data contain approximately 220,000 clones, less than 85% of them singletons. CDR3 length: 16 amino acids. V shed 4 bases, J shed 6 bases, and the junction held 10 bases outside the gene matches. The germline V gene has CDR1 SGHRS and CDR2 YFSETQ. On this clone: Its antigen is unidentified.

The source material was PBMCs. The sequence derives from a man younger than 35 in good health and CMV-seronegative. The chain employs TRBV5-1 and TRBJ2-3, with 11 bases matching TRBD2. CDR3 nucleotide sequence: TGCGCCAGCAGCGCCTATTTAGCGGGAGGGCCGGATACGCAGTATTTT. Its protein is CASSAYLAGGPDTQYF.